Following are 12 T cell receptor beta chains from one sample sequenced in a study of T-cell reconstitution after alpha-beta-depleted transplantation in children (dated by TCRdb to the mid-2010s). Libraries were prepared through PCR. For sequencing, an Illumina HiSeq 2500 was employed. Molecular barcoding was employed in the preparation of TCR libraries, with unique molecular identifiers being used to normalize TCRbeta repertoire quantification. The public reads were reanalyzed by TCRdb: fastp trimming at Q25, MiXCR alignment, in-frame beta chains only. Every CDR3 protein is listed once, alongside the most common genes and DNA of its rows. The sample table holds approximately 590,000 distinct CDR3 sequences, of which about 11% were seen once. Roughly 4% of the sample belongs to the ten largest clones. Sequencing used PBMCs from the stem cell graft donor, obtained from the stem cell graft. These receptors came from a human donor who donated a stem cell graft to a child with acute myeloid leukemia.

This clonotype showed up many times. V and J are TRBV20-1 and TRBJ2-1; D is uncertain. CDR1 DFQATT and CDR2 SNEGSKA come from the germline V gene (reference sequence). The CDR3 is 12 residues long. The CDR3 sequence is CSAEPGNNEQFF. DNA of the CDR3: TGCAGCGCCGAGCCAGGTAACAATGAGCAGTTCTTC.

Written as DNA, the CDR3 is TGCGCCAGCAGCTTGGAGAAGGCCTGGCGGGGGAACACTGAAGCTTTCTTT. Residues: CASSLEKAWRGNTEAFF. The chain links TRBV5-1 to TRBJ1-1, with D unclear. The ends were cut back, 0 bases at V and 1 base at J, with 16 bases in the middle. CDR3 length: 17 residues. CDR1 is SGHRS, CDR2 YFSETQ, per germline.

The V and J genes are TRBV7-2 and TRBJ2-7; 9 nucleotides agree with TRBD2. The CDR3 totals 15 residues. Trimming removed 5 bases from V and 5 bases from J; junction bases left unmatched: 10. Germline lookup yields CDR1 SGHTA and CDR2 FQGNSA. DNA of the CDR3: TGTGCCAGCAGCCGCCCCGTTAGCGGGAGCCACGAGCAGTACTTC. It yields the protein CASSRPVSGSHEQYF.

The rearrangement links TRBV5-1 to TRBJ2-1, with D perhaps matching TRBD1 (5 bases). V shed 4 bases and J shed 0 bases, with 14 bases lying between them. CDR1 SGHRS and CDR2 YFSETQ come from the germline V gene. The CDR3 length is 16 residues. CDR3 nucleotides: TGCGCCAGCAGCACCACCTGGACACGCTCCTACAATGAGCAGTTCTTC. Translation: CASSTTWTRSYNEQFF.

This clonotype appeared a few times. The V call is TRBV5-1, the J call TRBJ2-7; 10 bases line up with TRBD2. Germline lookup yields CDR1 SGHRS and CDR2 YFSETQ. The CDR3 totals 17 residues. Trimming removed 0 bases from V and 2 bases from J; junction bases left unmatched: 8. The DNA of the CDR3 is TGCGCCAGCAGCTTGGCCCCAGCGGGAGGGTTCGCCTACGAGCAGTACTTC. Its translation is CASSLAPAGGFAYEQYF.

This chain joins TRBV12-3 or TRBV12-4 and TRBJ1-2, with D possibly TRBD1 on 5 matching bases. The CDR3 loop spans 15 amino acids. V dropped 5 bases and J dropped 7 bases, with 20 bases sitting between them. The CDR3: CASSETDRRAPGYTF. The CDR3 region has the DNA TGTGCCAGCAGTGAGACAGATAGACGAGCTCCTGGCTACACCTTC.

This chain connects TRBV20-1 to TRBJ2-7, with unresolved D. V was shortened by 5 bases and J by 4 bases, with 12 bases between the two germline ends. From germline, CDR1 is DFQATT and CDR2 SNEGSKA (reference sequence). The CDR3 is made up of 12 amino acids. The CDR3 reads CSAYFLGYEQYV. The DNA of the CDR3 is TGCAGTGCTTATTTTTTGGGGTACGAGCAGTACGTC.

This clonotype was counted a few times. This chain connects TRBV7-2 to TRBJ2-2; D unclear. V gave up 4 bases and J gave up 5 bases, with 11 bases separating them. CDR1 SGHTA and CDR2 FQGNSA come from the germline V gene. The CDR3 consists of 14 residues. The CDR3 reads CASSYPLGTGELFF. The CDR3 DNA is TGTGCCAGCAGCTACCCCCTCGGGACCGGGGAGCTGTTTTTT.

The table lists this clonotype with a few counts. This rearrangement joins TRBV7-9 to TRBJ2-7, with 7 bases matching TRBD1. Germline trimming cut 6 bases from V and 2 bases from J; bases unmatched to any gene: 10. The CDR3 consists of 15 residues. Germline V gene sequence: CDR1 SEHNR, CDR2 FQNEAQ (reference sequence). CDR3 DNA sequence: TGTGCCAGCAGTTATTGGGGACAGAAGGCCTACGAGCAGTACTTC. This sequence encodes CASSYWGQKAYEQYF.

There are many counts of this clonotype. CDR3 residues: CASSSPAGNQPQHF. CDR3 coding DNA: TGTGCCAGCAGCTCACCCGCGGGCAATCAGCCCCAGCATTTT. The V gene is TRBV7-2, the J gene TRBJ1-5; D unresolved. Trimming took 4 bases from V and 2 from J, leaving 9 bases between them. CDR1 is SGHTA, CDR2 FQGNSA, per germline. This CDR3 is built from 14 residues.

This clonotype occurred many times. This sequence joins TRBV9 and TRBJ1-3, with D uncertain. This CDR3 has 13 residues. Germline V CDR1 and CDR2: SGDLS, YYNGEE. Between the trimmed V and J ends, which lost 2 bases and 3 bases, there was a span of 6 bases. The CDR3 DNA sequence: TGTGCCAGCAGCGTGGTACTTGGAAACACCATATATTTT. It translates to CASSVVLGNTIYF.

CDR3 nucleotide sequence: TGTGCCAGCAGTGCAGTCATGGTCTTGCAGCAGTACTTC. It translates to CASSAVMVLQQYF. The chain couples TRBV7-2 to TRBJ2-7; no reliable D call. From germline, CDR1 is SGHTA and CDR2 FQGNSA. The CDR3 runs to 13 residues. V was pared by 6 bases and J by 8 bases, with 17 bases between. The full variable domain, completed using reference TRBV7-2 and TRBJ2-7, is GAGVSQSPSNKVTEKGKDVELRCDPISGHTALYWYRQSLGQGLEFLIYFQGNSAPDKSGLPSDRFSAERTGGSVSTLTIQRTQQEDSAVYLCASSAVMVLQQYFGPGTRLTVT.